This T cell receptor beta chain was documented in a study of cytomegalovirus exposure and HLA in healthy donors. Study-wide background: HLA-typed donors were the source of roughly 85 million unique TCRs held in an early data release. Points from the study as a whole: Judged likely to be a sequencing artifact was a cluster of highly shared sequence variants.

With regard to this clone: Antigen unknown.

Germline CDR1 is MGHDK and CDR2 is SYGVNS. This CDR3 has 14 residues. V lost 7 bases to trimming and J lost 4 bases, with 16 bases between them. The study ran its PCR with 60 Vbeta and 13 Jbeta primers. Libraries were prepared by immunoSEQ multiplex PCR; TCRdb keeps only in-frame clonotypes and omits some of them. This repertoire includes tens of thousands of clones. Healthy bone marrow donors made up the donors. This chain connects TRBV25-1 to TRBJ1-1, with D perhaps matching TRBD1 (5 bases). The sequence derives from a male donor in good health and CMV-seronegative. Material for sequencing was PBMCs. The CDR3 nucleotides are TGTGCCAGCACCCCGGGGGGAGCCGGCACTGAAGCTTTCTTT. It specifies CASTPGGAGTEAFF.